This is a list of T cell receptor beta chains from one sample in a study of blood T cells in healthy people across ages. Each CDR3 protein is one row after TCRdb ran MiXCR on the 5' RACE reads. The sample consists of 600,000 to 650,000 distinct CDR3 sequences, roughly 53% of them appearing once. Sequencing was carried out using blood. These TCRs come from a man in his fifties or sixties in good health. The CDR3 runs from the conserved cysteine through the conserved F or W. Expanded clones get a size class; other rows say once, few or many, or leave the size out.

j_call	clone_size	v_call	cdr3_aa
TRBJ2-1	once	TRBV24-1	CATQGHLRNEQFF
TRBJ2-5	few	TRBV29-1	CSVNAMTSPETQYF
TRBJ2-3	NA	TRBV5-1	CASSLSTSTDTQYF
TRBJ2-1	NA	TRBV21-1	CASIPPRDSYNEQFF
TRBJ2-3	NA	TRBV20-1	CSASVPGTVKTDTQYF
TRBJ2-7	NA	TRBV7-8	CASSRTDRAYEQYF
TRBJ2-3	few	TRBV4-2	CASSQGSTDTQYF
TRBJ2-5	NA	TRBV15	CATSRASPFVAETQYF
TRBJ1-2	NA	TRBV28	CASSLAGQGSIYGYTF
TRBJ1-2	NA	TRBV29-1	CSIGESQGYGYTF
TRBJ2-5	NA	TRBV5-1	CASSFHGSQETQYF
TRBJ2-6	NA	TRBV28	CASSRQASGANVLTF
NA	NA	TRBV20-1	CSARLAGDTYEQYF
TRBJ2-4	few	TRBV6-1	CASSEPGQKNIQYF
TRBJ2-7	NA	TRBV6-1	CASSAGGQGFEQYF
TRBJ2-4	NA	TRBV5-6	CASSLTSVAKNIQYF
TRBJ2-7	NA	TRBV20-1	CSARQSTGPYEQYF
TRBJ2-1	few	TRBV4-1	CASSRLQGDTYNEQFF
TRBJ2-5	few	TRBV5-1	CASRPLAGVLETQYF
TRBJ2-3	NA	TRBV6-5	CASSSSGAARGTQYF